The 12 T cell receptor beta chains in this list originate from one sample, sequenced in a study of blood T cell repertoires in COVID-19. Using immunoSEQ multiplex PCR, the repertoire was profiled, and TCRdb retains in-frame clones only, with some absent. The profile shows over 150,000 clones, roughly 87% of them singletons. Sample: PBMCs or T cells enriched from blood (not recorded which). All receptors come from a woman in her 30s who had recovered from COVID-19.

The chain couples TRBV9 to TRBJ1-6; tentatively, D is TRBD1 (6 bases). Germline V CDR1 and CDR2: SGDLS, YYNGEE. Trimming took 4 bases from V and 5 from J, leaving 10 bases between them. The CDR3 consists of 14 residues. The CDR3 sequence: CASSQGPNNSPLHF. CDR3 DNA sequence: TGTGCCAGCAGCCAGGGGCCTAATAATTCACCCCTCCACTTT.

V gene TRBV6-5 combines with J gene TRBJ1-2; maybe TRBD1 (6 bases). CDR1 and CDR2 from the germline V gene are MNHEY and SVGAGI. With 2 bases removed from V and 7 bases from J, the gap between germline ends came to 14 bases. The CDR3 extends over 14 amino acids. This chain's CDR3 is CASSYSGGEFGYTF. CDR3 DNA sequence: TGTGCCAGCAGTTACAGCGGGGGCGAGTTTGGCTACACCTTC.

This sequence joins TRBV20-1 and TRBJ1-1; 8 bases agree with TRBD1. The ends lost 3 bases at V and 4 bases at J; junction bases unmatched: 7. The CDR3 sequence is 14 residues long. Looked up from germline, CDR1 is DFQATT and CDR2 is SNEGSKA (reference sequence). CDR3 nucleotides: TGCAGTGCTAGTGAGGACAGGGTCGGCACTGAAGCTTTCTTT. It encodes CSASEDRVGTEAFF.

The CDR3 DNA is TGTGCCAGCAGCTTTACTAGCGGGAGGCCCTACGAGCAGTACTTC. This sequence encodes CASSFTSGRPYEQYF. The gene calls are TRBV11-3 and TRBJ2-7; TRBD2 aligns across 12 bases. Germline V gene sequence: CDR1 SGHNT, CDR2 YENEEA. This CDR3 spans 15 amino acids. Germline trimming cut 3 bases from V and 2 bases from J; bases unmatched to any gene: 2. Combining the CDR3 with reference TRBV11-3 and TRBJ2-7 gives the whole variable domain EAGVVQSPRYKIIEKKQPVAFWCNPISGHNTLYWYLQNLGQGPELLIRYENEEAVDDSQLPKDRFSAERLKGVDSTLKIQPAELGDSAVYLCASSFTSGRPYEQYFGPGTRLTVT.

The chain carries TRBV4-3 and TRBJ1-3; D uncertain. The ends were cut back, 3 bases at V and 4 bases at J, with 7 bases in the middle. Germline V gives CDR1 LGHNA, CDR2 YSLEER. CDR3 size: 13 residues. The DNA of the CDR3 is TGCGCCAGCAGCCAGAGGTCCGGAAACACCATATATTTT. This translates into CASSQRSGNTIYF.

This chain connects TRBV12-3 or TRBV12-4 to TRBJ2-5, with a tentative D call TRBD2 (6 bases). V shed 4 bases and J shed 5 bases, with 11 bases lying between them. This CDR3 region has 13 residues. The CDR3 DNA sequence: TGTGCCAGCAGTTCTGGAGGAGGGGAGACCCAGTACTTC. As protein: CASSSGGGETQYF.

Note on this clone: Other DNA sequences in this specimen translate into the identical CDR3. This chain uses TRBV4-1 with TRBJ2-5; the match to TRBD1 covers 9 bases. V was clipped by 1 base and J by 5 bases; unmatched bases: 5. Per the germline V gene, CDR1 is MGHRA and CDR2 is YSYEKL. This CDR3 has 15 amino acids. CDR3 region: CASSQVRTGEETQYF. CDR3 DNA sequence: TGCGCCAGCAGCCAAGTAAGGACAGGGGAGGAGACCCAGTACTTC.

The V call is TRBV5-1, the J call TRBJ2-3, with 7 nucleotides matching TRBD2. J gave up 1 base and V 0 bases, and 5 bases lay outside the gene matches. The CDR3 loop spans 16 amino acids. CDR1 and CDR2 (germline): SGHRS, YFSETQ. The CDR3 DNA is TGCGCCAGCAGCTTGGGAGGCGGGAGAGGCACAGATACGCAGTATTTT. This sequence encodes CASSLGGGRGTDTQYF.

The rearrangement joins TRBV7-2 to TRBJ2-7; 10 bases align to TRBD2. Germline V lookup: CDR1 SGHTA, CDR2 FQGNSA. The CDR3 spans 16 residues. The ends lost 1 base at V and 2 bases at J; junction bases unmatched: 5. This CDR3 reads CASSLDSSGRAYEQYF. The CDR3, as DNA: TGTGCCAGCAGCTTAGATTCTAGCGGGAGAGCCTACGAGCAGTACTTC.

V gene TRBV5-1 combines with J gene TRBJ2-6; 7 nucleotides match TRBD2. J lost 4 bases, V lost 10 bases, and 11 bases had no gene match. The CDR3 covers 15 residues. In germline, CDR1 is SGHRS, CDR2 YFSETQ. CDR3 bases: TGCGCCTCCCATAATGGGGGGGTAGGGGCCAACGTCCTGACTTTC. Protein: CASHNGGVGANVLTF.

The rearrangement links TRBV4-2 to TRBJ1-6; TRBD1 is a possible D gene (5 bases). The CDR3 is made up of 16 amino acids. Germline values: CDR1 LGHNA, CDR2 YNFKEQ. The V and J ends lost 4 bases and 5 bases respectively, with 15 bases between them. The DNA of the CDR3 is TGTGCCAGCAGCCGTTTCGGGGGTAATGATAATTCACCCCTCCACTTT. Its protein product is CASSRFGGNDNSPLHF.

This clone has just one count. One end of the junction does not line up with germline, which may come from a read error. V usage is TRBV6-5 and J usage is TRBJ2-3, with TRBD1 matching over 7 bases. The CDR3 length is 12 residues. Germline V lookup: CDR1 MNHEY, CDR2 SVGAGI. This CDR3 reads CASTPDREGFFF. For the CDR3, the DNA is TGTGCCAGCACTCCCGACAGGGAAGGATTTTTTTTT.